What follows are 7 T cell receptor beta chains derived from one specimen sequenced in a study of shared clonotypes between healthy human individuals. Assay: immunoSEQ multiplex PCR; the TCRdb copy retains only in-frame clones and omits some. The sample holds roughly 2 million clones, nearly 97% seen once. The sample was naive CD4+ T cells sorted from blood. Subset denoted: CD45RA+ positively selected. These receptors all stem from a man in his late teens or twenties in good health.

The rearrangement links TRBV29-1 to TRBJ2-3; D is possibly TRBD2 (5 bases). Germline CDR1 SQVTM, CDR2 ANQGSEA. Trimming cost V 6 bases and J 6 bases, with 16 bases left between them. This CDR3 is built from 13 residues. CDR3 in DNA: TGCAGCGTGGCCGCACAGCGGCGGGATACGCAGTATTTT. Translation: CSVAAQRRDTQYF.

Details on this clone: The sample holds other DNA sequences that translate to the same CDR3. V gene TRBV7-2 combines with J gene TRBJ2-7; D gene unclear. V was cut by 6 bases and J by 0 bases, with 12 bases left in between. Germline V gives CDR1 SGHTA, CDR2 FQGNSA. This CDR3 is 14 amino acids long. The CDR3 spells CASSSGGYSYEQYF. DNA for the CDR3: TGTGCCAGCAGTTCTGGCGGTTACTCCTACGAGCAGTACTTC. Drawing the rest from reference TRBV7-2 and TRBJ2-7, the complete variable domain is GAGVSQSPSNKVTEKGKDVELRCDPISGHTALYWYRQSLGQGLEFLIYFQGNSAPDKSGLPSDRFSAERTGGSVSTLTIQRTQQEDSAVYLCASSSGGYSYEQYFGPGTRLTVT.

J is TRBJ1-1 and V is TRBV6-6; 7 nucleotides match TRBD1. CDR3 size: 14 residues. V dropped 5 bases and J dropped 4; count of bases not matched to a gene: 7. CDR1 is MNHNY, CDR2 SVGAGI, per germline (reference sequence). The CDR3 DNA sequence: TGTGCCAGCAGTACAACAGGGGCGGCCACTGAAGCTTTCTTT. Encoded protein: CASSTTGAATEAFF.

The chain has TRBV9 and TRBJ2-3; D might be TRBD1 (6 bases). The germline CDR1 and CDR2 sequences are SGDLS and YYNGEE. Trimming removed 5 bases from V and 2 bases from J, with 15 bases in between. CDR3 length: 15 amino acids. CDR3 DNA: TGTGCCAGCAGTGGTCTAGGGGGTTACACAGATACGCAGTATTTT. This gives the protein CASSGLGGYTDTQYF.

With respect to this clone: The identical CDR3 is also encoded by other nucleotide sequences in the sample. The chain has TRBV5-4 and TRBJ2-7, with 11 bases that match TRBD2. Losses at the gene ends were 0 bases for V and 0 bases for J; bases not matched to a gene: 2. From germline, CDR1 is SGHNT and CDR2 YYREEE (reference sequence). CDR3 length: 16 residues. Here the CDR3 reads CASSLGLAGLSYEQYF. Written as DNA, the CDR3 is TGTGCCAGCAGCTTGGGACTAGCGGGACTCTCCTACGAGCAGTACTTC.

The genes are TRBV30 and TRBJ1-3, with 7 bases lining up with TRBD1. CDR1 is GTSNPN and CDR2 is SVGIG in the germline V gene (reference sequence). The CDR3 sequence is 12 residues long. V lost 5 bases, J lost 4 bases, and 2 bases stayed unmatched. The CDR3 sequence: CAWEQGGNTIYF. CDR3 sequence (DNA): TGTGCCTGGGAACAGGGGGGAAACACCATATATTTT.

The chain is built from TRBV7-8 and TRBJ2-7; D remains ambiguous. The CDR3 runs 13 residues. Germline assignment: CDR1 SGHVS and CDR2 FQNEAQ. Trimming removed 0 bases at V and 12 bases at J, with 15 bases between. The CDR3 DNA is TGTGCCAGCAGCTTAGCGCACGAGGCCGGGTTGTACTTC. The encoded protein is CASSLAHEAGLYF.